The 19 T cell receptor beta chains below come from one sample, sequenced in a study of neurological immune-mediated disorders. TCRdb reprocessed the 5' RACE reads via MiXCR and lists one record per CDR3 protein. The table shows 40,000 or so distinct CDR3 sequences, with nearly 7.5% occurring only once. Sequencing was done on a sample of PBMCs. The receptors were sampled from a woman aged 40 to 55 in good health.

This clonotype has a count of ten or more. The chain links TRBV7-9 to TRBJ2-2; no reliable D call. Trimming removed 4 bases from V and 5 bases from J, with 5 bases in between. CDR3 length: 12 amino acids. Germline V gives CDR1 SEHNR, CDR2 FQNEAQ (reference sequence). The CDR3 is CASSSATGELFF. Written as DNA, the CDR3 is TGTGCCAGCAGCTCAGCTACCGGGGAGCTGTTTTTT.

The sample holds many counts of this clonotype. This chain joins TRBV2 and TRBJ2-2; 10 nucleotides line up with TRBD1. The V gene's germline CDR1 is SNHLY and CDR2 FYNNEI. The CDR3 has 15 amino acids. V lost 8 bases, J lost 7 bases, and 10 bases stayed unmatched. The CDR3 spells CASSPRQGADGELFF. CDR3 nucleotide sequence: TGTGCCAGCTCTCCACGACAGGGGGCTGACGGGGAGCTGTTTTTT.

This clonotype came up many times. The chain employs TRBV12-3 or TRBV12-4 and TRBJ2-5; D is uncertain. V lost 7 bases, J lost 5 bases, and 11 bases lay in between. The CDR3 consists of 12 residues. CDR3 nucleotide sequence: TGTGCCAGCATGGGAAGGATGGAGACCCAGTACTTC. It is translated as CASMGRMETQYF.

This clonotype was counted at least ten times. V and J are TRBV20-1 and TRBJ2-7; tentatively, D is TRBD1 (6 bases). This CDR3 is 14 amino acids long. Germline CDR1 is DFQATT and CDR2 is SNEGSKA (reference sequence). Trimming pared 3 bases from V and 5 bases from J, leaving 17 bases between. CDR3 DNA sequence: TGCAGTGCTAGGGATACAGGGCGGGCTAACGAGCAGTACTTC. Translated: CSARDTGRANEQYF.

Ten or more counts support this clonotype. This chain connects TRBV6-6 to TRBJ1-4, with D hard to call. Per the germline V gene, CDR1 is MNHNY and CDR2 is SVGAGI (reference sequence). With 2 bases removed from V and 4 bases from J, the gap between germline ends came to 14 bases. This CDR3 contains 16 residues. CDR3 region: CASSYASGWGNEKLFF. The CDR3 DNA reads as TGTGCCAGCAGTTACGCCTCGGGGTGGGGTAATGAAAAACTGTTTTTT.

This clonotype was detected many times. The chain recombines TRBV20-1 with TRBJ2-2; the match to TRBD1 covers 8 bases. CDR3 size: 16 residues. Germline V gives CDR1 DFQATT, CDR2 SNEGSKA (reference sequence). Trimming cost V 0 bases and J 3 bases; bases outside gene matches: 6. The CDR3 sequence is CSARDHETGDTGELFF. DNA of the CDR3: TGCAGTGCTAGAGATCATGAGACAGGGGACACCGGGGAGCTGTTTTTT.

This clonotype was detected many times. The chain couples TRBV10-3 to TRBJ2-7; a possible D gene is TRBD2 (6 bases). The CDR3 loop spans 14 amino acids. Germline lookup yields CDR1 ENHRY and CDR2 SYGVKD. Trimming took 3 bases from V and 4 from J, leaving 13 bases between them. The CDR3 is CAISDSGEWYEQYF. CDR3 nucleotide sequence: TGTGCCATCAGTGACTCGGGGGAGTGGTACGAGCAGTACTTC.

The CDR3 loop is CASSLPSGAITDTQYF. The CDR3 bases are TGCGCCAGCAGCTTGCCCTCCGGAGCTATCACAGATACGCAGTATTTT. This chain connects TRBV5-1 to TRBJ2-3; D call uncertain. The CDR3 spans 16 residues. Germline V gene sequence: CDR1 SGHRS, CDR2 YFSETQ. The germline V and J ends were trimmed by 1 base and 2 bases, with 14 bases remaining between them.

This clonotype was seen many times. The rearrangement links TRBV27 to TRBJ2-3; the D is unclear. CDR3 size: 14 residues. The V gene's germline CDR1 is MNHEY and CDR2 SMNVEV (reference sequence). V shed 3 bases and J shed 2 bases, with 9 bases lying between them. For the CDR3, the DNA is TGTGCCAGCAGTTTGTCCCCCCTCACAGATACGCAGTATTTT. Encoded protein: CASSLSPLTDTQYF.

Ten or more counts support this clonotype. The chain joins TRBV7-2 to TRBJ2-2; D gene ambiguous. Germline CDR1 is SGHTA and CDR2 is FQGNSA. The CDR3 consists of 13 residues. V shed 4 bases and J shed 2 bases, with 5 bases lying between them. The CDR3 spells CASSSANTGELFF. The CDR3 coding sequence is TGTGCCAGCAGCTCCGCTAACACCGGGGAGCTGTTTTTT.

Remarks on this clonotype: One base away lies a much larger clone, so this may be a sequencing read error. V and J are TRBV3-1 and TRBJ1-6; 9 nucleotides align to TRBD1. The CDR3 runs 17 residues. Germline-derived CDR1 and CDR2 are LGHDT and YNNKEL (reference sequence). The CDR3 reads CTSSQGIQGAYNSPLHF. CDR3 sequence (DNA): TGTACCAGCAGCCAAGGGATACAGGGGGCGTATAATTCACCCCTCCACTTT.

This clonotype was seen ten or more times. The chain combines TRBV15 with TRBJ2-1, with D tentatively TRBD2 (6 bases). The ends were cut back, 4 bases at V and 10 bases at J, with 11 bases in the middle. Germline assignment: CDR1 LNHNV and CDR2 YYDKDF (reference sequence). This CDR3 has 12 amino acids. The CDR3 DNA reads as TGTGCCACCAGCATCCGGCGGGGCGAGCAGTTCTTC. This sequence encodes CATSIRRGEQFF. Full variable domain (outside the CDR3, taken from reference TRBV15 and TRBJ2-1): DAMVIQNPRYQVTQFGKPVTLSCSQTLNHNVMYWYQQKSSQAPKLLFHYYDKDFNNEADTPDNFQSRRPNTSFCFLDIRSPGLGDTAMYLCATSIRRGEQFFGPGTRLTVL.

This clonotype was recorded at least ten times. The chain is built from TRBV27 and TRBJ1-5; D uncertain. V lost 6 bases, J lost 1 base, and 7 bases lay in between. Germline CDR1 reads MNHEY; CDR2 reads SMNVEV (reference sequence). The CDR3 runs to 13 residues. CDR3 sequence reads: CASRTGSNQPQHF. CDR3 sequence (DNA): TGTGCCAGCAGAACCGGGAGCAATCAGCCCCAGCATTTT.

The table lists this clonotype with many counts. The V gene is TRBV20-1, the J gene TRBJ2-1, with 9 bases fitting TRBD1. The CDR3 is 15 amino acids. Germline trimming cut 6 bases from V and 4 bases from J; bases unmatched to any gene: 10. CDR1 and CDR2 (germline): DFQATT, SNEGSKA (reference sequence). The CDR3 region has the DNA TGCAGTGCCCAGGACCAGGGACAGGGTTACAATGAGCAGTTCTTC. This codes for CSAQDQGQGYNEQFF.

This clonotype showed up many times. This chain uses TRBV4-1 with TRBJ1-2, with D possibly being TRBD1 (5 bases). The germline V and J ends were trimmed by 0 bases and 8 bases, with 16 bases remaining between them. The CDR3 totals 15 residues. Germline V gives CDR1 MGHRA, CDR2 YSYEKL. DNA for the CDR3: TGCGCCAGCAGCCAAGAGTCCAGGGAGTTGCGAGGCTACACCTTC. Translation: CASSQESRELRGYTF.

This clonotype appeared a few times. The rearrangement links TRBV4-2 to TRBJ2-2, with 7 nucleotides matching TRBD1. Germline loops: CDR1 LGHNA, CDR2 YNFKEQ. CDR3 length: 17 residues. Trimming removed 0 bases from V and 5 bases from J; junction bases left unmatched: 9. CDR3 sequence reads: CASSQDQNRGATGELFF. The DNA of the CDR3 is TGTGCCAGCAGCCAAGATCAGAACAGGGGAGCGACCGGGGAGCTGTTTTTT.

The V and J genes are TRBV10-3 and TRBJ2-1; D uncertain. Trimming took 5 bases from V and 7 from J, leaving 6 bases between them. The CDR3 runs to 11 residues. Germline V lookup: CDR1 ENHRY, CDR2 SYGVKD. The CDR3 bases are TGTGCCATCAGTAGGGCAAATGAGCAGTTCTTC. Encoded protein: CAISRANEQFF.

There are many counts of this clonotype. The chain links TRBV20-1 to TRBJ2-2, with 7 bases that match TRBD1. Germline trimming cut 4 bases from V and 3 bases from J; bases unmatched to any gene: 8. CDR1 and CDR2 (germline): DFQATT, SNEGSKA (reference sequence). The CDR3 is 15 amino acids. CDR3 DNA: TGCAGTGCTAAAAGGGACAGCGAGGACACCGGGGAGCTGTTTTTT. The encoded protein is CSAKRDSEDTGELFF.

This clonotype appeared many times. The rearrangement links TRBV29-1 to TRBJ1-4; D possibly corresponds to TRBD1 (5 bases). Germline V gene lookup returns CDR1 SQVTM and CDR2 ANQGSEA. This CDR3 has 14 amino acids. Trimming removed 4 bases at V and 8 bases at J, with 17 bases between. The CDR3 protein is CSVAGGRGKEKLFF. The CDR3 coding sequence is TGCAGCGTTGCCGGGGGAAGGGGTAAAGAAAAACTGTTTTTT.